This TCR beta chain derives from a study of T cells expressing NK-cell markers. Study in general: Repertoires of TCR beta were obtained from T cells sorted as CD3+CD56+NKG2C+, CD3+CD56+NKG2C- and CD3+CD56-NKG2C+. With respect to HCMV, most of the eight sequenced donors were seropositive, and one was seronegative.

Germline V gene data show CDR1 as SGHTA and CDR2 as FQGNSA. The CDR3 covers 15 residues. The authors generated TCR beta cDNA through 5'RACE template switching with UMIs. TCRdb reworked the 5' RACE reads into one entry per CDR3 protein, no DNA. Recorded here are some 340,000 distinct CDR3 sequences; the top ten clones represent around 5.3%. The chain carries TRBV7-2 and TRBJ2-2; TCRdb outputs TRBD1, but without DNA this stays unchecked. The sequence derives from a man between 18 and 69 years old in good health. Sequenced input: blood T cells: a sorted CD56 or NKG2C T cell subset, CD4+ or CD8+ T cells, or bulk PBMC T cells (not recorded which). The CDR3 is CASSAPTGTTGELFF.